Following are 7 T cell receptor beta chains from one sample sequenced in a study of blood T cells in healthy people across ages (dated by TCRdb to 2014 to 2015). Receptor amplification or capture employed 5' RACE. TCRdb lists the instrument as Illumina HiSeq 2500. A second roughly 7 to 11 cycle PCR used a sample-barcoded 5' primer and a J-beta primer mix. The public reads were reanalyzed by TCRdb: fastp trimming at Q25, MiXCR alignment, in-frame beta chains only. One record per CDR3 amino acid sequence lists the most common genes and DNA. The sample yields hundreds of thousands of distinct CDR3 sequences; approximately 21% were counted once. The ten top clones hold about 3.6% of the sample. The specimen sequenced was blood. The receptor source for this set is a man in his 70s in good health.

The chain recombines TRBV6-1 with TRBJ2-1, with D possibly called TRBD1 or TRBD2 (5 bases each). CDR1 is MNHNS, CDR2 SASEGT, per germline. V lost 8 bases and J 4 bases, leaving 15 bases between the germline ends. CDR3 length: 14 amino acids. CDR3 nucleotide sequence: TGTGCCAGCTCTGGGGGACGCAAGTACAATGAGCAGTTCTTC. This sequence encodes CASSGGRKYNEQFF.

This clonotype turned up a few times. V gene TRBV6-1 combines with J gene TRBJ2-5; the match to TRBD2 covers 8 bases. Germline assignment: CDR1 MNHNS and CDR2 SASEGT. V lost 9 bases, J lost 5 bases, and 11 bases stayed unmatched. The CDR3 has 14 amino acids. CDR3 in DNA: TGTGCCAGTGCTGGCGGGGGGCGTTGGGAGACCCAGTACTTC. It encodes CASAGGGRWETQYF.

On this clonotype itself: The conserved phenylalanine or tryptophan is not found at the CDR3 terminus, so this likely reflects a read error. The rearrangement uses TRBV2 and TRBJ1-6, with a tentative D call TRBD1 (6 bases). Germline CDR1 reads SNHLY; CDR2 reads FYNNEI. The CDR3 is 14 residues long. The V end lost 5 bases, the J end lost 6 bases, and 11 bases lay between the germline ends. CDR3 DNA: TGTGCCAGCAGTTCGGGCAGGGGTAATTCACCCCTCCACCTT. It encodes CASSSGRGNSPLHL.

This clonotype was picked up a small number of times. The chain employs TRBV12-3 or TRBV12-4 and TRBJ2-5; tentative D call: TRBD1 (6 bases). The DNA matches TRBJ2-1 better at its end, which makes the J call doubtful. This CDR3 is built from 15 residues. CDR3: CASNLSTGKFGEQFF. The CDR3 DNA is TGTGCCAGCAATCTCTCTACAGGGAAGTTCGGTGAGCAGTTCTTC.

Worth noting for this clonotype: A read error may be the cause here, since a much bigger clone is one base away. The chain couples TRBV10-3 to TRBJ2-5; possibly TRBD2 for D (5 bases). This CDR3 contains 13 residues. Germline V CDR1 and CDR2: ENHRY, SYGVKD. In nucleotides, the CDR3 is TGTGCCATCAGTGACCCCTTACTAGAGGCCCAGTACTTC. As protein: CAISDPLLEAQYF.

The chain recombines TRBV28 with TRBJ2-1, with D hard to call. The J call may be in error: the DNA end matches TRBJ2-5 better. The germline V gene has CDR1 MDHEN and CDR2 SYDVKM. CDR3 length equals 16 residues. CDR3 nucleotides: TGTGCCAGCAGTTTCTCTCCGGGTACCGTCCAAGAGACCCAGTACTTC. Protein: CASSFSPGTVQETQYF.

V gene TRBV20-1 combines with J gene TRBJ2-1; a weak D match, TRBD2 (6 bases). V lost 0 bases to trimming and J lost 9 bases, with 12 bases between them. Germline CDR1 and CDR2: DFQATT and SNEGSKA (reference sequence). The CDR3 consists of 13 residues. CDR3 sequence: CSARERPSAEQFF. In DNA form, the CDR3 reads TGCAGTGCTAGAGAGCGGCCTAGCGCTGAGCAGTTCTTC.